Each of the 28 T cell receptor beta chains below was sequenced from the same sample in a study of cytomegalovirus exposure and HLA in healthy donors. PCR primers comprised 60 Vbeta and 13 Jbeta primers. Generated by immunoSEQ multiplex PCR, the TCRdb table keeps only in-frame clones and is missing some. This table holds more than 90,000 clones, about four fifths found once. Sequencing was done on a sample of PBMCs. These receptors all come from a woman between 18 and 29 years old in good health and CMV-seropositive.

This clone was counted once. The rearrangement links TRBV5-1 to TRBJ1-2; no definite D call. Trimming pared 5 bases from V and 0 bases from J, leaving 11 bases between. From germline, CDR1 is SGHRS and CDR2 YFSETQ. CDR3 length equals 14 residues. For the CDR3, the DNA is TGCGCCAGCAGTACAGAAGGATCTAACTATGGCTACACCTTC. Protein product: CASSTEGSNYGYTF.

The chain links TRBV10-3 to TRBJ2-1, with 7 bases lining up with TRBD2. V gave up 5 bases and J gave up 9 bases; unmatched junction bases: 19. Germline-derived CDR1 and CDR2 are ENHRY and SYGVKD. The length of the CDR3 is 17 residues. The CDR3 nucleotides read TGTGCCATCAGTCTCTCCGGGGGGTCAGCCTATGGGAGTGAGCAGTTCTTC. Translating it yields CAISLSGGSAYGSEQFF.

This clone was counted a few times. This chain uses TRBV6-5 with TRBJ1-1; TRBD1 matches at 8 bases. From germline, CDR1 is MNHEY and CDR2 SVGAGI. The CDR3 is 12 residues long. The junction had 9 bases not matched to a gene; V was cut back by 10 bases and J by 8 bases. The CDR3 DNA reads TGTGCCACACGACCACGACAGGGGGAAGCTTTCTTT. This encodes CATRPRQGEAFF.

This chain uses TRBV28 with TRBJ2-3; 10 bases align to TRBD1. The germline CDR1 and CDR2 sequences are MDHEN and SYDVKM. Trimming at V came to 4 bases and at J to 2 bases, leaving 3 bases not matched to a gene. CDR3 length: 15 amino acids. The chain's CDR3 is CASSYGTGATDTQYF. In nucleotides, the CDR3 is TGTGCCAGCAGTTACGGGACAGGGGCCACAGATACGCAGTATTTT.

This sequence joins TRBV4-1 and TRBJ2-1; D gene unclear. CDR1 and CDR2 from the germline V gene are MGHRA and YSYEKL. The V end lost 2 bases, the J end lost 5 bases, and 10 bases lay between the germline ends. The CDR3 totals 14 residues. The CDR3 here is CASSQPVKDNEQFF. The CDR3 nucleotides are TGCGCCAGCAGCCAACCGGTGAAAGACAATGAGCAGTTCTTC.

This chain links TRBV5-1 with TRBJ2-3, with a tentative D call TRBD2 (6 bases). This CDR3 region has 15 residues. Germline V gene lookup returns CDR1 SGHRS and CDR2 YFSETQ. The ends were cut back, 4 bases at V and 3 bases at J, with 15 bases in the middle. This CDR3 reads CASSPWGGNTDTQYF. In nucleotides, the CDR3 is TGCGCCAGCAGCCCATGGGGCGGGAATACAGATACGCAGTATTTT.

V and J are TRBV10-3 and TRBJ2-2; tentative D call: TRBD2 (6 bases). The germline CDR1 and CDR2 sequences are ENHRY and SYGVKD. The V end was cut by 6 bases, the J end by 1 base, with 9 bases between. The CDR3 covers 14 residues. The CDR3 DNA is TGTGCCATCAGAAATAGCGGGAACACCGGGGAGCTGTTTTTT. Amino acid sequence: CAIRNSGNTGELFF.

V usage is TRBV6-1 and J usage is TRBJ1-1; 7 positions agree with TRBD1. Per the germline V gene, CDR1 is MNHNS and CDR2 is SASEGT. V dropped 6 bases and J dropped 1; count of bases not matched to a gene: 8. The CDR3 contains 15 residues. Here the CDR3 DNA reads TGTGCCAGCAGAATTACCGGGACAGCGAACACTGAAGCTTTCTTT. It codes for CASRITGTANTEAFF.

The chain employs TRBV6-1 and TRBJ2-4, with TRBD1 as a possible D gene (5 bases). This CDR3 has 13 residues. V was pared by 2 bases and J by 7 bases, with 9 bases between. Per the germline V gene, CDR1 is MNHNS and CDR2 is SASEGT. The CDR3 DNA sequence: TGTGCCAGCAGTGAACCAGCAGGGAACATTCAGTACTTC. The encoded protein is CASSEPAGNIQYF.

J is TRBJ2-7 and V is TRBV6-5; possible D gene TRBD1, 6 bases. Trimming took 6 bases from V and 6 from J, leaving 12 bases between them. CDR3 length equals 12 residues. CDR1 is MNHEY and CDR2 is SVGAGI in the germline V gene. CDR3 in DNA: TGTGCCAGCAGGGGGACACTTGCCGAGCAGTACTTC. Protein: CASRGTLAEQYF.

This rearrangement joins TRBV19 to TRBJ2-5, with 13 bases fitting TRBD2. Per germline, CDR1 LNHDA and CDR2 SQIVND (reference sequence). V lost 4 bases, J lost 7 bases, and 9 bases stayed unmatched. This CDR3 contains 16 residues. CDR3 loop: CASSTPLAGGPGTQYF. CDR3 DNA sequence: TGTGCCAGTAGTACTCCACTAGCGGGAGGGCCAGGGACCCAGTACTTC.

The chain combines TRBV18 with TRBJ2-2, with D maybe TRBD1 (6 bases). CDR1 KGHSH and CDR2 LQKENI come from the germline V gene. This CDR3 contains 16 residues. With 6 bases removed from V and 2 bases from J, the gap between germline ends came to 16 bases. CDR3 bases: TGTGCCAGCTCCCCGCGACAGGATTCCAACACCGGGGAGCTGTTTTTT. Amino acid sequence: CASSPRQDSNTGELFF. The full variable domain, completed using reference TRBV18 and TRBJ2-2, is NAGVMQNPRHLVRRRGQEARLRCSPMKGHSHVYWYRQLPEEGLKFMVYLQKENIIDESGMPKERFSAEFPKEGPSILRIQQVVRGDSAAYFCASSPRQDSNTGELFFGEGSRLTVL.

The chain carries TRBV28 and TRBJ1-5; D possibly corresponds to TRBD1 (6 bases). The CDR3 has 14 residues. Germline V lookup: CDR1 MDHEN, CDR2 SYDVKM. Trimming took 7 bases from V and 2 from J, leaving 12 bases between them. The CDR3 region is CASTKGGGNQPQHF. In DNA, the CDR3 is TGTGCCAGCACGAAGGGGGGGGGCAATCAGCCCCAGCATTTT.

The chain is built from TRBV2 and TRBJ2-2; 11 bases agree with TRBD1. Germline assignment: CDR1 SNHLY and CDR2 FYNNEI. The CDR3 is made up of 14 amino acids. V gave up 6 bases and J gave up 4 bases; unmatched junction bases: 1. CDR3 protein: CASRGTGGTGELFF. The CDR3, as DNA: TGTGCCAGCAGAGGGACAGGGGGCACCGGGGAGCTGTTTTTT. The full variable domain, its missing parts supplied by reference TRBV2 and TRBJ2-2, is EPEVTQTPSHQVTQMGQEVILRCVPISNHLYFYWYRQILGQKVEFLVSFYNNEISEKSEIFDDQFSVERPDGSNFTLKIRSTKLEDSAMYFCASRGTGGTGELFFGEGSRLTVL.

This clone appeared a few times. This sequence joins TRBV6-6 and TRBJ2-7; no reliable D call. The CDR3 length is 11 residues. The germline V gene encodes CDR1 MNHNY and CDR2 SVGAGI (reference sequence). Trimming left V 4 bases short and J 3 bases short, with 4 bases between. CDR3 protein: CASSSYYEQYF. In DNA form, the CDR3 reads TGTGCCAGCAGTTCTTACTACGAGCAGTACTTC.

A word on this clone: Germline and junction disagree at one end, which may indicate a read error. This chain links TRBV18 with TRBJ1-4; D is possibly TRBD1 (6 bases). Looked up from germline, CDR1 is KGHSH and CDR2 is LQKENI. The CDR3 spans 15 residues. The CDR3 bases are TGTGCCAGCTCTCCACGGCAGGGGACTAATGAAAAACTGTTTTTT. Residues: CASSPRQGTNEKLFF.

A word on this clone: A junction boundary mismatches the germline segment, possibly from a read error. This chain connects TRBV7-9 to TRBJ1-4; D possibly corresponds to TRBD1 (6 bases). In germline, CDR1 is SEHNR, CDR2 FQNEAQ (reference sequence). The CDR3 is 15 amino acids. The CDR3 coding sequence is TGTTCCAGCAGCTTATGGGCAGGGGAGAATGAAAAACTGTTTTTT. Translation: CSSSLWAGENEKLFF.

A few counts support this clone. The gene calls are TRBV7-9 and TRBJ1-2; D is unclear. This CDR3 has 14 residues. The V and J ends lost 1 base and 4 bases respectively, with 10 bases between them. In germline, CDR1 is SEHNR, CDR2 FQNEAQ (reference sequence). The CDR3 protein is CASSLESRSYGYTF. In DNA form, the CDR3 reads TGTGCCAGCAGCTTAGAGTCCAGAAGCTATGGCTACACCTTC. Supplemented by reference TRBV7-9 and TRBJ1-2, the full variable domain reads DTGVSQNPRHKITKRGQNVTFRCDPISEHNRLYWYRQTLGQGPEFLTYFQNEAQLEKSRLLSDRFSAERPKGSFSTLEIQRTEQGDSAMYLCASSLESRSYGYTFGSGTRLTVV.

The chain recombines TRBV5-8 with TRBJ2-1; D is unresolved. From germline, CDR1 is SGHTS and CDR2 YDEGEE. V was shortened by 7 bases and J by 0 bases, with 11 bases between the two germline ends. The CDR3 covers 14 residues. The CDR3 nucleotides read TGTGCCAGCCAGAGGTTAACCTCCTACAATGAGCAGTTCTTC. It codes for CASQRLTSYNEQFF.

This sequence joins TRBV7-8 and TRBJ2-3, with 7 bases identical to TRBD2. The CDR3 runs 14 residues. J was trimmed by 1 base and V by 6 bases; bases with no gene match: 4. Germline-derived CDR1 and CDR2 are SGHVS and FQNEAQ. CDR3 in amino acids: CASRGAGGTDTQYF. The CDR3 bases are TGTGCCAGCAGGGGCGCGGGGGGCACAGATACGCAGTATTTT. Combining the CDR3 with reference TRBV7-8 and TRBJ2-3 gives the whole variable domain GAGVSQSPRYKVAKRGQDVALRCDPISGHVSLFWYQQALGQGPEFLTYFQNEAQLDKSGLPSDRFFAERPEGSVSTLKIQRTQQEDSAVYLCASRGAGGTDTQYFGPGTRLTVL.

The CDR3 here is CASSLAAAFSIEQYF. The CDR3 region has the DNA TGTGCCAGCAGTTTAGCGGCAGCCTTCTCAATCGAGCAGTACTTC. The J gene is TRBJ2-7, the V gene TRBV27; D remains ambiguous. The germline gives CDR1 MNHEY, CDR2 SMNVEV (reference sequence). Trimming shortened V by 2 bases and J by 6 bases, and 17 bases separated the two germline ends. The length of the CDR3 is 15 residues.

This clone was counted a few times. J is TRBJ1-1 and V is TRBV7-6, with TRBD1 matching over 8 bases. The J segment lost 4 bases and the V segment lost 1 base, leaving 2 bases of the junction unmatched. Germline CDR1 SGHVS, CDR2 FNYEAQ. The CDR3 contains 14 residues. The CDR3, as DNA: TGTGCCAGCAGCTTAGGTGGACAGGGCACTGAAGCTTTCTTT. As protein: CASSLGGQGTEAFF.

The chain is built from TRBV7-3 and TRBJ2-3; D is unclear. The CDR3 is made up of 13 amino acids. V shed 2 bases and J shed 2 bases, with 5 bases lying between them. Germline V gene lookup returns CDR1 SGHTA and CDR2 FQGTGA. CDR3 sequence reads: CASSLAFTDTQYF. As DNA, the CDR3 is TGTGCCAGCAGCTTAGCGTTCACAGATACGCAGTATTTT.

The sample holds one count of this clone. This sequence joins TRBV6-1 and TRBJ1-2; TRBD1 matches at 9 bases. The CDR3 is 15 residues long. V gave up 6 bases and J gave up 5 bases; unmatched junction bases: 10. CDR1 is MNHNS and CDR2 is SASEGT in the germline V gene. The CDR3 loop is CASSRDRENRYGYTF. CDR3 coding DNA: TGTGCCAGCAGCCGGGACAGGGAAAATCGGTATGGCTACACCTTC.

This chain joins TRBV11-3 and TRBJ2-1; TRBD2 matches 13 bases. Germline CDR1 reads SGHNT; CDR2 reads YENEEA. Losses at the gene ends were 5 bases for V and 7 bases for J; bases not matched to a gene: 11. The CDR3 sequence is 17 residues long. CDR3 amino acids: CASSPGLAGDFLNEQFF. The CDR3 DNA sequence: TGTGCCAGCAGCCCAGGACTAGCGGGAGACTTTTTGAATGAGCAGTTCTTC.

V is TRBV7-3 and J is TRBJ2-5; 11 positions agree with TRBD2. V was pared by 1 base and J by 5 bases, with 3 bases of the junction left unmatched. The CDR3 is made up of 15 amino acids. In germline, CDR1 is SGHTA, CDR2 FQGTGA. CDR3 sequence (DNA): TGTGCCAGCAGCTTAAACCCTAGCGGGAGGGAGACCCAGTACTTC. Its translation is CASSLNPSGRETQYF.

The chain is built from TRBV19 and TRBJ2-1; tentative D call: TRBD1 (6 bases). V was pared by 0 bases and J by 6 bases, with 15 bases between. Germline lookup yields CDR1 LNHDA and CDR2 SQIVND (reference sequence). The CDR3 extends over 16 amino acids. CDR3 in amino acids: CASSIDLGAVSNEQFF. DNA for the CDR3: TGTGCCAGTAGTATAGATCTGGGGGCGGTCTCCAATGAGCAGTTCTTC.

The V gene is TRBV13, the J gene TRBJ2-1, with 10 bases that match TRBD2. V shed 1 base and J 9 bases; nucleotides not matched to a gene: 9. The CDR3 runs 16 residues. CDR1 and CDR2 (germline): PRHDT, FYEKMQ (reference sequence). CDR3 in amino acids: CASSLVASGRKGEQFF. CDR3 DNA sequence: TGTGCCAGCAGCTTAGTCGCTAGCGGGAGAAAGGGTGAGCAGTTCTTC.